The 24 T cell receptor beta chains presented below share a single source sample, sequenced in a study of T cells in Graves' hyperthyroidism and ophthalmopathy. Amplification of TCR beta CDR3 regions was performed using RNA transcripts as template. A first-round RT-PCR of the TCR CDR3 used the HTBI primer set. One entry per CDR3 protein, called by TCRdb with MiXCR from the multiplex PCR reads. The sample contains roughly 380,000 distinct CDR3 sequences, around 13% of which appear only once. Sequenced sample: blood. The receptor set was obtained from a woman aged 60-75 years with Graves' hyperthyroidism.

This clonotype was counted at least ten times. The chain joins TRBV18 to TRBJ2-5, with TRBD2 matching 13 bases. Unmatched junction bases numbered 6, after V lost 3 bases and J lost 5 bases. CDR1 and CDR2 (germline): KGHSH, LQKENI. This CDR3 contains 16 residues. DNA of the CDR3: TGTGCCAGCTCACCCCAGGGACTAGCGGGAAGCGAGACCCAGTACTTC. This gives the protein CASSPQGLAGSETQYF.

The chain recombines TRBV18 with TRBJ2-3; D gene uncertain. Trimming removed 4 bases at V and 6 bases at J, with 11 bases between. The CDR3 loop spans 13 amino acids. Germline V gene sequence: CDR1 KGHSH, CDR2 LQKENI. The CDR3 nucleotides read TGTGCCAGCTCACTACAAGACCGGGATACGCAGTATTTT. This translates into CASSLQDRDTQYF.

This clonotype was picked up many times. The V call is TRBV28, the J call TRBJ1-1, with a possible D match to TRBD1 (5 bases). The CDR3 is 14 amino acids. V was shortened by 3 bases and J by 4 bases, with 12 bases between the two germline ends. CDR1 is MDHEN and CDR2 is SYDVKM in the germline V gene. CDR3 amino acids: CASSFRVVSTEAFF. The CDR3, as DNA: TGTGCCAGCAGTTTCAGGGTTGTCTCCACTGAAGCTTTCTTT.

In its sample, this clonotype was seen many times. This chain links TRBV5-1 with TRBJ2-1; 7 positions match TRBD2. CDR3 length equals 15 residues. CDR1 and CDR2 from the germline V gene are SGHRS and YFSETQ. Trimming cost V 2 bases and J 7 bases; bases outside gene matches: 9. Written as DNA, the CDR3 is TGCGCCAGCAGCTTCGCTGATTGGGGGGGGAATGAGCAGTTCTTC. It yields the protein CASSFADWGGNEQFF. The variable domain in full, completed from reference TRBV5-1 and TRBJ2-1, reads KAGVTQTPRYLIKTRGQQVTLSCSPISGHRSVSWYQQTPGQGLQFLFEYFSETQRNKGNFPGRFSGRQFSNSRSEMNVSTLELGDSALYLCASSFADWGGNEQFFGPGTRLTVL.

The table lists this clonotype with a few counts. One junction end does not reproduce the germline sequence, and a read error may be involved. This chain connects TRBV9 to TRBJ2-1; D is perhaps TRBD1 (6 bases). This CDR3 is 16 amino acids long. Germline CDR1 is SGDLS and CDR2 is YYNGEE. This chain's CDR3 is CASSPLTGHLSNEQLF. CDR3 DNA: TGTGCCAGCAGCCCCTTGACGGGACACCTCTCAAATGAGCAGCTCTTC.

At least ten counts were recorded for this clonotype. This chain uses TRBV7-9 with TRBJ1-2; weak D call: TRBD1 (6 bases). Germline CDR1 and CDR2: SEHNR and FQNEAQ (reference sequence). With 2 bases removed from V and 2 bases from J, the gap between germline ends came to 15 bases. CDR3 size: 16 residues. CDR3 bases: TGTGCCAGCAGCTTACCCCAGGACAGCAAAAACTATGGCTACACCTTC. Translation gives CASSLPQDSKNYGYTF. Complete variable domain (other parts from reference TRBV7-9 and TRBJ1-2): DTGVSQNPRHKITKRGQNVTFRCDPISEHNRLYWYRQTLGQGPEFLTYFQNEAQLEKSRLLSDRFSAERPKGSFSTLEIQRTEQGDSAMYLCASSLPQDSKNYGYTFGSGTRLTVV.

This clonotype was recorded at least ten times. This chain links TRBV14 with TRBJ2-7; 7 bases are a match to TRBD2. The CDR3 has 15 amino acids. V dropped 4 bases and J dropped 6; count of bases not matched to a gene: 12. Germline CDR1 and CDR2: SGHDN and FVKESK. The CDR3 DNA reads TGTGCCAGCAGCCCCCCGGGCGGGAGCTTTCGCGAGCAGTACTTC. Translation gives CASSPPGGSFREQYF. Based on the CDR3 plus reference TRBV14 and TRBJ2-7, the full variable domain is EAGVTQFPSHSVIEKGQTVTLRCDPISGHDNLYWYRRVMGKEIKFLLHFVKESKQDESGMPNNRFLAERTGGTYSTLKVQPAELEDSGVYFCASSPPGGSFREQYFGPGTRLTVT.

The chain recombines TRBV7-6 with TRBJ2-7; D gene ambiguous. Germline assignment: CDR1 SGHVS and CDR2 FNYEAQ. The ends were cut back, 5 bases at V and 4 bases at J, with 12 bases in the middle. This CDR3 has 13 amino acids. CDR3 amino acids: CASSQPSSYEQYF. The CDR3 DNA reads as TGTGCCAGCAGCCAGCCCTCCTCTTACGAGCAGTACTTC. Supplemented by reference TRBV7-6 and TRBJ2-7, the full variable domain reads GAGVSQSPRYKVTKRGQDVALRCDPISGHVSLYWYRQALGQGPEFLTYFNYEAQQDKSGLPNDRFSAERPEGSISTLTIQRTEQRDSAMYRCASSQPSSYEQYFGPGTRLTVT.

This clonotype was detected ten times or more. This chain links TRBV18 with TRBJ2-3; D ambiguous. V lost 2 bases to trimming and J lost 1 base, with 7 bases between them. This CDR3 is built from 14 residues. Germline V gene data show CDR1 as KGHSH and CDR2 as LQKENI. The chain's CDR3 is CASSPGSGTDTQYF. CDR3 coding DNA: TGTGCCAGCTCACCAGGGTCTGGCACAGATACGCAGTATTTT.

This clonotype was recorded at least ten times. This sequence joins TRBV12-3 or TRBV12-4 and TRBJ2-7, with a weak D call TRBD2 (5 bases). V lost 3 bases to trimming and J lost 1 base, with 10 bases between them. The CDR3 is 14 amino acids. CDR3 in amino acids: CASSLSSASYEQYF. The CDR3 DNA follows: TGTGCCAGCAGTTTGAGTAGCGCTTCCTACGAGCAGTACTTC.

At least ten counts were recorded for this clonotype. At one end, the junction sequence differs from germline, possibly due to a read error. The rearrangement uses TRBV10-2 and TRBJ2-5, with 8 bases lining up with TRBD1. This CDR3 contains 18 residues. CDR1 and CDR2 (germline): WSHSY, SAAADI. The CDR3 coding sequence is TGCGCCAGCAGTGAGCCCCCTAGATTACGGGACCGCAGGGGGCTGTTGCACTTC. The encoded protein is CASSEPPRLRDRRGLLHF.

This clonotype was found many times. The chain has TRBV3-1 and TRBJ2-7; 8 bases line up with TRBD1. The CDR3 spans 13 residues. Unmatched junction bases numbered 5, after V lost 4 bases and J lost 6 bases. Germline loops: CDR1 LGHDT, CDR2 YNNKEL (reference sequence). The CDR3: CASSRNRGTEQYF. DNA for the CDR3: TGTGCCAGCAGCCGCAACAGGGGGACCGAGCAGTACTTC.

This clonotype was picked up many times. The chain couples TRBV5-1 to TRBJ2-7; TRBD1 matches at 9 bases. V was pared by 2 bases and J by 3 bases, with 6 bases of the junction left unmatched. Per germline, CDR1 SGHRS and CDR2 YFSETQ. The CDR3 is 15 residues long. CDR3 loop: CASSFLGQGNYEQYF. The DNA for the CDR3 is TGCGCCAGCAGCTTCCTGGGACAGGGAAACTACGAGCAGTACTTC.

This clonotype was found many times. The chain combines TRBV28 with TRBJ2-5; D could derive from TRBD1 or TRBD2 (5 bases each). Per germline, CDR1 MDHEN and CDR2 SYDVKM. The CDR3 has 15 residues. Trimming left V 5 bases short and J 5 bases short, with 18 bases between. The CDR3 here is CASSPPGTSGETQYF. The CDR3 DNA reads TGTGCCAGCAGTCCCCCCGGGACCTCCGGCGAGACCCAGTACTTC.

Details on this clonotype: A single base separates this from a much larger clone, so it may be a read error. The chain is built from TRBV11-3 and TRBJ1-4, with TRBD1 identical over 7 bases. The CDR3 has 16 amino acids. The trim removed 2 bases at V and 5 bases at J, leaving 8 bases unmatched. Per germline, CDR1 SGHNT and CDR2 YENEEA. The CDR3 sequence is CASSLCSGQKNEKLFF. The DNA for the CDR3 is TGTGCCAGCAGCTTATGTTCGGGACAGAAGAATGAAAAACTGTTTTTT.

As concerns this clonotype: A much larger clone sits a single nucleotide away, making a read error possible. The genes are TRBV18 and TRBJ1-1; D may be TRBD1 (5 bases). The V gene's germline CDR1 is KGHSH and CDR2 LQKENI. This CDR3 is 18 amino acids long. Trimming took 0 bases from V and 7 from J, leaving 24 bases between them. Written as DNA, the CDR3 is TGTGCCAGCTCACCACCCGGGGCAGGGTATCGAGGTGGCTTTGAAGCTTTCTTT. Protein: CASSPPGAGYRGGFEAFF.

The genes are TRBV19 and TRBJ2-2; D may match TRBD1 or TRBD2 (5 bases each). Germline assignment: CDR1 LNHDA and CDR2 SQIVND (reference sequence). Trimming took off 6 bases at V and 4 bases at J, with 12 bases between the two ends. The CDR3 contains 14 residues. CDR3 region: CASRLVGVTGELFF. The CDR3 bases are TGTGCCAGTAGACTCGTGGGGGTCACCGGGGAGCTGTTTTTT.

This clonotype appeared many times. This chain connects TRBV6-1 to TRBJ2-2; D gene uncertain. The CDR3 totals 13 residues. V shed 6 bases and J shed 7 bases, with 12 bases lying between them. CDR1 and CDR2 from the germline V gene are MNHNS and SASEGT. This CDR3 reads CASSLRRYGELFF. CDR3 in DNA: TGTGCCAGCAGCCTACGTAGATACGGGGAGCTGTTTTTT.

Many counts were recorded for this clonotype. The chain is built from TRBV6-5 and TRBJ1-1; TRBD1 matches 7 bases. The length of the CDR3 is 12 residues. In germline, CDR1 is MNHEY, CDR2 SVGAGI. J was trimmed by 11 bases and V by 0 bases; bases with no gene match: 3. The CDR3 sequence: CASSYSDREAFF. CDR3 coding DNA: TGTGCCAGCAGTTACTCAGACAGGGAGGCTTTCTTT.

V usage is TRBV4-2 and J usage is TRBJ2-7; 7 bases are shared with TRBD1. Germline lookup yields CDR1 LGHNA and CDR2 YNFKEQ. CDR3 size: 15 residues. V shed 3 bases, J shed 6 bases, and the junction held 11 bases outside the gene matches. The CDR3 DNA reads TGTGCCAGCAGCCAGTACAGGGGATTGCGCGTCGAGCAGTACTTC. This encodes CASSQYRGLRVEQYF.

The CDR3 DNA reads TGTGCCAGCAGCCGATCCGGAAGCGGGAGGGCCCACGAGCAGTACTTC. Residues: CASSRSGSGRAHEQYF. The gene calls are TRBV11-2 and TRBJ2-7; TRBD2 aligns across 10 bases. CDR3 length: 16 residues. Germline V CDR1 and CDR2: SGHAT, FQNNGV. V dropped 5 bases and J dropped 5; count of bases not matched to a gene: 12.

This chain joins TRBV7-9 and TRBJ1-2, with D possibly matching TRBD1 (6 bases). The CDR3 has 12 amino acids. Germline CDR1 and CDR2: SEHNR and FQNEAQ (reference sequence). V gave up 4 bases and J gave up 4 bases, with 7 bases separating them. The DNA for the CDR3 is TGTGCCAGCAGCTCAGGGGTCTATGGCTACACCTTC. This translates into CASSSGVYGYTF.

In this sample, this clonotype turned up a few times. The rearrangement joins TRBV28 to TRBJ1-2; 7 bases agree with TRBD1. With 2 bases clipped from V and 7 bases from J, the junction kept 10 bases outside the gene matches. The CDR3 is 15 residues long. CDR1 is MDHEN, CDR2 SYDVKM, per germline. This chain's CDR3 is CASSLGGAGGRGYTF. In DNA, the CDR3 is TGTGCCAGCAGTTTAGGAGGGGCAGGGGGACGTGGCTACACCTTC.

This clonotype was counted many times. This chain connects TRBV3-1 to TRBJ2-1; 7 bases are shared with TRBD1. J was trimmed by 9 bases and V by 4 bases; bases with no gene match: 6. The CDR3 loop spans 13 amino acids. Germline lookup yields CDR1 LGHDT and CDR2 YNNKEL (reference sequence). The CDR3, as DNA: TGTGCCAGCAGCCTTACTCGACAGGGTGAGCAGTTCTTC. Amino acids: CASSLTRQGEQFF.